Listed below are T cell receptor beta chains from one sample, sequenced in a study of shared clonotypes between healthy human individuals. The data were produced by immunoSEQ multiplex PCR, yet TCRdb's version contains in-frame clones alone and is incomplete. The table lists a few million clones, roughly 92% of them singletons. Sample: naive CD4+ T cells sorted from blood. The source is a man aged 18 to 35 in good health. Both conserved end residues are part of each CDR3. The D gene is left open where the match is weak. The listing skips clone size in some rows; elsewhere it reads once, few, many or a size class.

V	size	D	J	DNA	CDR3
TRBV10-3	.	.	TRBJ1-5	TGTGCCATCAGTTCGTCGGGGGGAGACAATCAGCCCCAGCATTTT	CAISSSGGDNQPQHF
TRBV27	.	.	TRBJ1-4	TGTGCCAGCAGTGGGGGGCGGTCTGTTAATGAAAAACTGTTTTTT	CASSGGRSVNEKLFF
TRBV15	.	TRBD1	TRBJ1-1	TGTGCCACCAGCAGAGCGACAGGGGTAAAAACTGAAGCTTTCTTT	CATSRATGVKTEAFF
TRBV25-1	.	.	TRBJ2-7	TGTGCCAGCAGTAGCTCCTACGAGCAGTACTTC	CASSSSYEQYF
TRBV10-1	.	TRBD1	TRBJ1-3	TGCGCCAGCAGTGATGGAGGACAGGGAAGCTCTGGAAACACCATATATTTT	CASSDGGQGSSGNTIYF
TRBV10-1	.	.	TRBJ2-6	TGCGCCAGCAGTGAGGGCTCTGGGGCCAACGTCCTGACTTTC	CASSEGSGANVLTF
TRBV9	.	.	TRBJ2-5	TGTGCCAGCAGCGTAGCTACAGAGAGAGAGACCCAGTACTTC	CASSVATERETQYF
TRBV9	.	TRBD1	TRBJ1-3	TGTGCCAGCAGCGATGGACAGGGGTCCCCCCTCTCTGGAAACACCATATATTTT	CASSDGQGSPLSGNTIYF
TRBV7-9	.	.	TRBJ2-7	TGTGCCAGCAGCCGATCGGGGACACCAACCTACGAGCAGTACTTC	CASSRSGTPTYEQYF
TRBV9	.	.	TRBJ1-2	TGTGCCAGCAGCGCGCACAGGTCTGGCTATGGCTACACCTTC	CASSAHRSGYGYTF
TRBV20-1	.	.	TRBJ2-7	TGCAGTGCCCAAGTTCTCGACGAGCAGTACTTC	CSAQVLDEQYF
TRBV10-3	.	.	TRBJ1-3	TGTGCCATCAGTGGGGGCCCAGGGGTCTCTGGAAACACCATATATTTT	CAISGGPGVSGNTIYF
TRBV28	.	.	TRBJ1-1	TGTGCCAGCAGTTGGGCCGGGGACAATAACATGAACACTGAAGCTTTCTTT	CASSWAGDNNMNTEAFF
TRBV9	once	TRBD1	TRBJ2-7	TGTGCCAGCAGCGTAGTCGACAGGGGCCCCTATGAGCAGTACTTC	CASSVVDRGPYEQYF
TRBV6-5	.	.	TRBJ2-7	TGTGCCAGCAGTGCCTTGGGCTACGAGCAGTACTTC	CASSALGYEQYF
TRBV13	.	TRBD1	TRBJ1-1	TGTGCCAGCGGCCTGATGACAGGGGCGAACACTGAAGCTTTCTTT	CASGLMTGANTEAFF
TRBV27	.	.	TRBJ1-6	TGTGCCAGCAGTTTGTGGGGTAGCTCACCCCTCCACTTT	CASSLWGSSPLHF
TRBV5-1	.	.	TRBJ1-6	TGCGCCAGCAGCTTGGCCTCGACTTCAAGTTCACCCCTCCACTTT	CASSLASTSSSPLHF
TRBV19	.	TRBD1	TRBJ2-3	TGTGCCAGTAGCGGACAGGGCGCGGATACGCAGTATTTT	CASSGQGADTQYF
TRBV7-9	once	.	TRBJ1-4	TGTGCCAGCAGCTCCCGGGGCGCAAATGAAAAACTGTTTTTT	CASSSRGANEKLFF
TRBV5-1	.	TRBD1	TRBJ2-3	TGCGCCAGCAGACCCCGGACAGGGCGCGCGTCAGATACGCAGTATTTT	CASRPRTGRASDTQYF
TRBV19	.	.	TRBJ1-1	TGTGCCAGTAGTATTGGGAGGACGGGAGAAGCTTTCTTT	CASSIGRTGEAFF
TRBV6-5	.	TRBD1	TRBJ2-7	TGTGCCAGTCGAACTGGACAGGGCTACGAGCAGTACTTC	CASRTGQGYEQYF
TRBV10-3	.	TRBD1	TRBJ2-7	TGTGCCACAAGAGGGGGCGCGTTGGGCGAGCAGTACTTC	CATRGGALGEQYF
TRBV7-9	once	TRBD1	TRBJ1-4	TGTGCCAGCAGCTATAACACAGGGGGAAATGAAAAACTGTTTTTT	CASSYNTGGNEKLFF
TRBV12-5	.	.	TRBJ1-2	TGTGCTAGTGGTTTGGCCCCCGGGGTACGCGGCTACACCTTC	CASGLAPGVRGYTF
TRBV19	.	TRBD2	TRBJ2-7	TGTGCCAGTAGCCCACCCATAACCAGCGGGGGTGCCTACGAGCAGTACTTC	CASSPPITSGGAYEQYF
TRBV5-5	.	.	TRBJ2-1	TGTGCCAGCAGCTTTTCCCCTAGCCCCTACAATGAGCAGTTCTTC	CASSFSPSPYNEQFF
TRBV2	once	TRBD1	TRBJ1-2	TGTGCCAGCACTCCACCGGGACAGGGCTATGGCTACACCTTC	CASTPPGQGYGYTF
TRBV5-1	.	.	TRBJ2-7	TGCGCCAGCAGCTTGGGAACGGGATACGAGCAGTACTTC	CASSLGTGYEQYF
TRBV7-9	.	.	TRBJ1-5	TGTGCCAGCAGCTTAGGCTGGTTCCAGCAATATAGCAATCAGCCCCAGCATTTT	CASSLGWFQQYSNQPQHF
TRBV1	.	.	TRBJ2-3	TGCACCAGCAGCCAAGACGACCCCAGACTAGTGACTCACACAGATACGCAGTATTTT	CTSSQDDPRLVTHTDTQYF
TRBV5-6	.	.	TRBJ1-6	TGTGCCAGCAGCTTGGGCAGGGAGGGCGAACCCCTCCACTTT	CASSLGREGEPLHF
TRBV15	.	TRBD2	TRBJ2-5	TGTGCCACCAGCAGAGATCGGGGGACTAGTGGCACGGAGACCCAGTACTTC	CATSRDRGTSGTETQYF
TRBV4-1	.	.	TRBJ2-7	TGCGCCAGCAGCCAACTAGTGGGTTACTACGAGCAGTACTTC	CASSQLVGYYEQYF
TRBV30	.	TRBD2	TRBJ2-1	TGTGCCTGGAGTGCAAAGCGGGAGTACAATGAGCAGTTCTTC	CAWSAKREYNEQFF
TRBV9	.	TRBD2	TRBJ2-2	TGTGCCAGCAGCCGTCGGGGAGCGGGAGGCTCGAACACCGGGGAGCTGTTTTTT	CASSRRGAGGSNTGELFF
TRBV6-5	.	TRBD2	TRBJ2-5	TGTGCCAGTCGGCTAGCGGGATTGCAAGAGACCCAGTACTTC	CASRLAGLQETQYF
TRBV10-3	.	TRBD1	TRBJ1-2	TGTGCCATCAGTGAGGGGGACAGGGAAACCCAAGGCTACACCTTC	CAISEGDRETQGYTF
TRBV6-6	.	.	TRBJ1-3	TGTGCCAGCAGTTACTCAGGGGGTGACACCATATATTTT	CASSYSGGDTIYF
TRBV20-1	.	TRBD2	TRBJ2-1	TGCAGTGCTCTTCGGGGGGGGGTGCAGTTCTTC	CSALRGGVQFF
TRBV19	.	TRBD1	TRBJ2-1	TGTGCCAGTAGTTACCGGGACAGGGGGTATAATGAGCAGTTCTTC	CASSYRDRGYNEQFF
TRBV5-5	.	.	TRBJ1-3	TGTGCCAGCAGCTTGGTCCAGGGGAGAAACACCATATATTTT	CASSLVQGRNTIYF
TRBV6-5	.	TRBD2	TRBJ2-1	TGTGCCAGCAGTTACTGGCTAGCGGATTACAATGAGCAGTTCTTC	CASSYWLADYNEQFF
TRBV2	.	.	TRBJ1-1	TGTGCCAGCAGTGAATATGGGGTATTGGCTGAAGCTTTCTTT	CASSEYGVLAEAFF
TRBV7-9	once	TRBD2	TRBJ2-3	TGTGCCAGCAGCTTACTCGGGCCCGGGAGGGATACGCAGTATTTT	CASSLLGPGRDTQYF
TRBV11-2	.	.	TRBJ1-3	TGTGCCAGCAGCTTAGCGGCCCTTGGGAACACCATATATTTT	CASSLAALGNTIYF
TRBV4-1	.	.	TRBJ1-2	TGCGCCAGCAGCCAAGAGCGTCGAGGGCCTGGTGGCTACACCTTC	CASSQERRGPGGYTF
TRBV7-9	few	.	TRBJ1-2	TGTGCCAGCAGCCCGGACAGTAACTATGGCTACACCTTC	CASSPDSNYGYTF
TRBV5-1	.	.	TRBJ2-4	TGCGCCAGCAGCCCCCGGGACACACCTAAAAACATTCAGTACTTC	CASSPRDTPKNIQYF
TRBV2	.	.	TRBJ1-5	TGTGCCAGCAGTGAACTAAAACCCGGCCTACGCAATCAGCCCCAGCATTTT	CASSELKPGLRNQPQHF
TRBV7-2	.	.	TRBJ1-1	TGTGCCAGCAGCTTAGGCCTGACGAACACTGAAGCTTTCTTT	CASSLGLTNTEAFF
TRBV5-1	.	.	TRBJ2-7	TGCGCCAGCAGCTTGGCCCCAGGGACGACCTACGAGCAGTACTTC	CASSLAPGTTYEQYF
TRBV5-4	.	.	TRBJ1-6	TGTGCCAGCAGCTTGGAAGGGGGAGGAAAGAATAATTCACCCCTCCACTTT	CASSLEGGGKNNSPLHF
TRBV6-6	.	.	TRBJ1-5	TGTGCCGGAGGCGGTCAGCCCCAGCATTTT	CAGGGQPQHF